Listed here are 10 T cell receptor beta chains from one sample, sequenced in a study of blood T cell repertoires in COVID-19. Profiled with immunoSEQ multiplex PCR; TCRdb holds only in-frame clones, not every one. The sample yields 150,000 to 200,000 clones, over 85% seen once. Specimen: peripheral blood. Receptors originate from a woman aged 55-70 years with COVID-19, enrolled during active disease.

The rearrangement joins TRBV6-1 to TRBJ1-1; 9 bases match TRBD1. CDR3 size: 15 residues. Germline CDR1 is MNHNS and CDR2 is SASEGT. Trimming cost V 8 bases and J 0 bases; bases outside gene matches: 7. CDR3 bases: TGTGCCAGCCTGGACAGGGGATATATGAACACTGAAGCTTTCTTT. It yields the protein CASLDRGYMNTEAFF.

The chain carries TRBV5-1 and TRBJ1-1; 10 nucleotides line up with TRBD1. V was pared by 4 bases and J by 10 bases, with 7 bases of the junction left unmatched. Germline V gene sequence: CDR1 SGHRS, CDR2 YFSETQ. The CDR3 runs to 13 residues. The CDR3 loop is CASSAGDRGRAFF. For the CDR3, the DNA is TGCGCCAGCAGCGCCGGGGACAGGGGTCGAGCTTTCTTT.

CDR3 loop: CAWSAGLAGYNEQFF. In nucleotides, the CDR3 is TGTGCCTGGAGTGCCGGACTAGCGGGGTACAATGAGCAGTTCTTC. The rearrangement joins TRBV30 to TRBJ2-1; the match to TRBD2 covers 12 bases. Looked up from germline, CDR1 is GTSNPN and CDR2 is SVGIG (reference sequence). The V segment lost 1 base and the J segment 4 bases; nucleotides outside the gene matches: 2. The CDR3 sequence is 15 residues long.

The chain is built from TRBV5-1 and TRBJ1-1; 10 bases match TRBD1. The V segment lost 4 bases and the J segment 11 bases; nucleotides outside the gene matches: 8. The CDR3 sequence is 13 residues long. Germline CDR1 is SGHRS and CDR2 is YFSETQ. In DNA, the CDR3 is TGCGCCAGCAGCGGAGACAGGGGGCAAGGGGCTTTCTTT. It yields the protein CASSGDRGQGAFF.

This clone has just one count. This chain's CDR3 is CASSHRTGGDDGYTF. The CDR3, as DNA: TGTGCCAGCAGCCACCGGACAGGGGGCGATGATGGCTACACCTTC. V gene TRBV11-2 combines with J gene TRBJ1-2; TRBD1 matches at 11 bases. This CDR3 is 15 amino acids long. The V and J ends lost 5 bases and 6 bases, in that order; junction bases with no gene match: 8. Germline loops: CDR1 SGHAT, CDR2 FQNNGV.

This chain links TRBV5-1 with TRBJ1-6; 12 nucleotides match TRBD1. V dropped 0 bases and J dropped 3; count of bases not matched to a gene: 13. The CDR3 is made up of 21 amino acids. CDR1 and CDR2 from the germline V gene are SGHRS and YFSETQ. For the CDR3, the DNA is TGCGCCAGCAGCTTGGCTCCCCCAGGGACAGGGGGCCTCGTCTATAATTCACCCCTCCACTTT. Its protein product is CASSLAPPGTGGLVYNSPLHF.

This clone came up once. V usage is TRBV19 and J usage is TRBJ1-1; 7 bases match TRBD1. J was trimmed by 10 bases and V by 5 bases; bases with no gene match: 7. This CDR3 region has 12 residues. Germline CDR1 and CDR2: LNHDA and SQIVND (reference sequence). Here the CDR3 DNA reads TGTGCCAGTAGTCCGCGACAGGGAGGAGCTTTCTTT. Translating gives CASSPRQGGAFF.

The chain couples TRBV6-6 to TRBJ1-2, with D possibly being TRBD1 (6 bases). The CDR3 spans 16 residues. The ends were cut back, 7 bases at V and 7 bases at J, with 25 bases in the middle. Germline V CDR1 and CDR2: MNHNY, SVGAGI (reference sequence). The CDR3, as DNA: TGTGCCAGCACCGCCCCCCAAGACAGGCCTCAGCGTGGCTACACCTTC. Its protein is CASTAPQDRPQRGYTF.

This chain uses TRBV9 with TRBJ2-6; D is perhaps TRBD2 (5 bases). CDR3 length: 14 amino acids. CDR1 SGDLS and CDR2 YYNGEE come from the germline V gene. Trimming left V 4 bases short and J 4 bases short, with 9 bases between. The CDR3: CASSPSGGANVLTF. The CDR3 DNA sequence: TGTGCCAGCAGCCCGTCGGGGGGGGCCAACGTCCTGACTTTC.

V usage is TRBV3-1 (or the pseudogene TRBV3-2) and J usage is TRBJ2-3; D possibly corresponds to TRBD1 (6 bases). Per the germline V gene, CDR1 is LGHDT and CDR2 is YNNKEL (reference sequence). This CDR3 spans 15 amino acids. V lost 4 bases and J 6 bases, leaving 17 bases between the germline ends. The CDR3 nucleotides are TGTGCCAGCAGCCTTCATCCGTTCCAGGGGGATACGCAGTATTTT. Residues: CASSLHPFQGDTQYF.